The 27 T cell receptor beta chains below come from one sample, sequenced in a study of response to subunit inactivated influenza vaccine (dated by TCRdb to the late 2010s). The library was produced with RT-PCR. The sequencer listed for this sample is Illumina HiSeq 2500. The raw public reads went through TCRdb reprocessing: fastp at Q25, MiXCR clone calling, in-frame beta chains kept. Merged by CDR3 protein, the rows form single entries marked with the most common genes and DNA. The sample records approximately 570,000 distinct CDR3 sequences, about 7.6% of which are singletons. The ten most abundant clones make up 10% to 15% of the sample. Here the sequenced sample was PBMCs from blood, taken about 23 months after vaccination. The receptors originated from a man aged 50 to 69 who received an inactivated influenza vaccine. Donor details come from another sample of the same person, matched by shared clones.

The chain links TRBV7-9 to TRBJ2-1; 7 nucleotides align to TRBD1. J lost 6 bases, V lost 0 bases, and 8 bases had no gene match. The germline V gene has CDR1 SEHNR and CDR2 FQNEAQ (reference sequence). The CDR3 contains 16 residues. CDR3 loop: CASSLAAGGKSNEQFF. The CDR3 DNA follows: TGTGCCAGCAGCTTAGCCGCAGGGGGAAAGTCCAATGAGCAGTTCTTC.

This clonotype was seen ten or more times. This chain joins TRBV11-2 and TRBJ2-1, with D maybe TRBD1 (6 bases). The germline CDR1 and CDR2 sequences are SGHAT and FQNNGV. The ends were cut back, 5 bases at V and 9 bases at J, with 23 bases in the middle. The CDR3 is 16 residues long. In DNA form, the CDR3 reads TGTGCCAGCAGCCCGCTGCAGGGGCGCCTTAATTTTGAGCAGTTCTTC. It encodes CASSPLQGRLNFEQFF.

This clonotype appeared a few times. The V call is TRBV4-3, the J call TRBJ2-4; 7 bases fit TRBD1. The CDR3 has 19 amino acids. Germline V gives CDR1 LGHNA, CDR2 YSLEER. V lost 1 base and J lost 0; bases outside the gene matches: 12. The CDR3 sequence is CASSQGIGRQGLAKNIQYF. In nucleotides, the CDR3 is TGCGCCAGCAGCCAAGGAATCGGGCGACAGGGCTTAGCCAAAAACATTCAGTACTTC.

This clonotype was seen ten or more times. This chain joins TRBV28 and TRBJ2-5, with 10 nucleotides matching TRBD1. V was pared by 3 bases and J by 2 bases, with 12 bases of the junction left unmatched. Germline V CDR1 and CDR2: MDHEN, SYDVKM. The CDR3 runs 18 residues. The CDR3 spells CASSFRRPTGGWQETQYF. The CDR3 coding sequence is TGTGCCAGCAGTTTTCGGAGACCGACAGGGGGCTGGCAAGAGACCCAGTACTTC.

A few counts support this clonotype. The J gene is TRBJ2-7, the V gene TRBV27, with 10 bases fitting TRBD2. The CDR3 totals 14 residues. V was pared by 5 bases and J by 5 bases, with 6 bases of the junction left unmatched. The V gene's germline CDR1 is MNHEY and CDR2 SMNVEV (reference sequence). As DNA, the CDR3 is TGTGCCAGCAGTCCGATGACTAGCGGGCACGAGCAGTACTTC. Translation: CASSPMTSGHEQYF.

The chain uses TRBV12-3 or TRBV12-4 and TRBJ1-6; the D gene is possibly TRBD1 (5 bases). The CDR3 is 15 amino acids. With 0 bases removed from V and 10 bases from J, the gap between germline ends came to 13 bases. The CDR3 nucleotides read TGTGCCAGCAGTTTAGCGACCGCAGGGCGGTCACCCCTCCACTTT. Protein: CASSLATAGRSPLHF.

The gene calls are TRBV7-2 and TRBJ2-1; D possibly uses TRBD1 or TRBD2 (5 bases each). The length of the CDR3 is 14 residues. CDR1 is SGHTA, CDR2 FQGNSA, per germline. Trimming pared 1 base from V and 6 bases from J, leaving 10 bases between. The DNA for the CDR3 is TGTGCCAGCAGCTTAGATCTGGGGACCAATGAGCAGTTCTTC. Protein: CASSLDLGTNEQFF.

The V and J genes are TRBV2 and TRBJ2-1; 7 bases map to TRBD1. This CDR3 is built from 14 residues. Germline values: CDR1 SNHLY, CDR2 FYNNEI. Trimming cost V 6 bases and J 5 bases; bases outside gene matches: 7. CDR3 bases: TGTGCCAGCAGGCTGGGGACAGATAACAATGAGCAGTTCTTC. This encodes CASRLGTDNNEQFF. The entire variable domain, with the rest obtained from reference TRBV2 and TRBJ2-1, is as follows: EPEVTQTPSHQVTQMGQEVILRCVPISNHLYFYWYRQILGQKVEFLVSFYNNEISEKSEIFDDQFSVERPDGSNFTLKIRSTKLEDSAMYFCASRLGTDNNEQFFGPGTRLTVL.

The V gene is TRBV7-8, the J gene TRBJ2-1; TRBD2 agrees at 9 bases. The J segment lost 8 bases and the V segment lost 2 bases, leaving 7 bases of the junction unmatched. The CDR3 contains 15 residues. Per the germline V gene, CDR1 is SGHVS and CDR2 is FQNEAQ. CDR3 loop: CASSLSGGRAYEQFF. CDR3 sequence (DNA): TGTGCCAGCAGCTTATCGGGCGGGAGGGCCTATGAGCAGTTCTTC.

There are a few counts of this clonotype. The chain links TRBV9 to TRBJ1-2; weak D call: TRBD1 (5 bases). The CDR3 consists of 12 residues. Germline V lookup: CDR1 SGDLS, CDR2 YYNGEE. V was shortened by 5 bases and J by 4 bases, with 9 bases between the two germline ends. CDR3 nucleotide sequence: TGTGCCAGCAGGCACGACAGCTATGGCTACACCTTC. The encoded protein is CASRHDSYGYTF.

The chain's CDR3 is CSARVYKETQYF. CDR3 nucleotide sequence: TGCAGTGCTAGAGTGTACAAAGAGACCCAGTACTTC. The chain uses TRBV20-1 and TRBJ2-5, with D hard to call. CDR1 DFQATT and CDR2 SNEGSKA come from the germline V gene (reference sequence). Trimming pared 1 base from V and 3 bases from J, leaving 6 bases between. This CDR3 contains 12 residues.

The chain has TRBV7-9 and TRBJ2-1; no clear D gene. CDR3 length: 16 amino acids. CDR1 and CDR2 from the germline V gene are SEHNR and FQNEAQ (reference sequence). V was trimmed by 2 bases and J by 6 bases, leaving 17 bases between them. CDR3 residues: CASSLFGISSGNEQFF. The CDR3 DNA reads as TGTGCCAGCAGCTTATTTGGGATCTCCTCAGGCAATGAGCAGTTCTTC.

V gene TRBV7-2 combines with J gene TRBJ2-1; D not resolved. Looked up from germline, CDR1 is SGHTA and CDR2 is FQGNSA. V was pared by 5 bases and J by 6 bases, with 8 bases between. The CDR3 has 12 amino acids. CDR3 residues: CASSEPFNEQFF. For the CDR3, the DNA is TGTGCCAGCAGCGAACCCTTCAATGAGCAGTTCTTC.

This clonotype was detected many times. The genes are TRBV29-1 and TRBJ2-7; 10 positions match TRBD1. Trimming took 6 bases from V and 3 from J; bases not matched to a gene: 5. Germline lookup yields CDR1 SQVTM and CDR2 ANQGSEA. The length of the CDR3 is 13 residues. Written as DNA, the CDR3 is TGCAGCGTGAGACAGGGGGCCTACTACGAGCAGTACTTC. Amino acids: CSVRQGAYYEQYF.

The chain recombines TRBV6-1 with TRBJ1-2, with D perhaps matching TRBD1 (5 bases). V was clipped by 7 bases and J by 2 bases, with 14 bases between them. CDR3 size: 14 residues. Germline loops: CDR1 MNHNS, CDR2 SASEGT. Here the CDR3 reads CASTAGEVNYGYTF. DNA of the CDR3: TGTGCCAGCACCGCGGGGGAGGTAAACTATGGCTACACCTTC.

This clonotype was counted many times. The chain uses TRBV11-2 and TRBJ2-1; D gene uncertain. The CDR3 has 14 amino acids. Germline V gene sequence: CDR1 SGHAT, CDR2 FQNNGV. Trimming stripped 1 base from V and 5 bases from J, with 9 bases between. The CDR3: CASSLVTQDNEQFF. DNA for the CDR3: TGTGCCAGCAGCTTAGTTACGCAGGACAATGAGCAGTTCTTC.

The chain carries TRBV20-1 and TRBJ2-3, with 7 bases identical to TRBD2. Germline V lookup: CDR1 DFQATT, CDR2 SNEGSKA (reference sequence). V gave up 6 bases and J gave up 1 base; unmatched junction bases: 7. This CDR3 is 14 amino acids long. CDR3 protein: CSAVRGGGTDTQYF. CDR3 DNA sequence: TGCAGTGCCGTCCGGGGAGGGGGCACAGATACGCAGTATTTT.

The chain links TRBV9 to TRBJ2-5; D unresolved. The V end was cut by 0 bases, the J end by 7 bases, with 19 bases between. This CDR3 spans 16 amino acids. Germline CDR1 is SGDLS and CDR2 is YYNGEE. The CDR3 DNA is TGTGCCAGCAGCGTAGCTTCCCAGGTTCAAATGTCGACCCAGTACTTC. This encodes CASSVASQVQMSTQYF.

The table lists this clonotype with a few counts. The chain uses TRBV10-3 and TRBJ2-2, with D unresolved. This CDR3 spans 14 amino acids. Looked up from germline, CDR1 is ENHRY and CDR2 is SYGVKD. The V and J ends lost 8 bases and 0 bases respectively, with 10 bases between them. CDR3 bases: TGTGCCATCCGGCCAAGCGCGAACACCGGGGAGCTGTTTTTT. It specifies CAIRPSANTGELFF.

This clonotype was counted a few times. This chain links TRBV6-2 or TRBV6-3 with TRBJ2-7; weak D call: TRBD2 (5 bases). V was clipped by 2 bases and J by 6 bases, with 20 bases between them. Germline V gene lookup returns CDR1 MNHEY and CDR2 SVGEGT. The CDR3 has 16 amino acids. The chain's CDR3 is CASSYGTVGDWGEQYF. CDR3 bases: TGTGCCAGCAGTTACGGTACGGTCGGGGATTGGGGCGAGCAGTACTTC.

The rearrangement links TRBV19 to TRBJ2-7, with TRBD1 matching 7 bases. J lost 3 bases, V lost 4 bases, and 3 bases had no gene match. This CDR3 comprises 13 residues. The germline gives CDR1 LNHDA, CDR2 SQIVND (reference sequence). The CDR3 loop is CASSKGQFYEQYF. The CDR3 nucleotides are TGTGCCAGTAGTAAGGGACAGTTCTACGAGCAGTACTTC.

The CDR3 sequence: CASSLQQGAGGELFF. CDR3 nucleotide sequence: TGTGCCAGCAGCCTCCAACAGGGGGCAGGGGGGGAGCTGTTTTTT. The rearrangement joins TRBV7-2 to TRBJ2-2, with 9 bases lining up with TRBD1. Trimming cost V 5 bases and J 8 bases; bases outside gene matches: 9. This CDR3 contains 15 residues. CDR1 SGHTA and CDR2 FQGNSA come from the germline V gene.

This chain links TRBV7-9 with TRBJ2-7, with TRBD1 matching 7 bases. V dropped 5 bases and J dropped 4; count of bases not matched to a gene: 5. Looked up from germline, CDR1 is SEHNR and CDR2 is FQNEAQ (reference sequence). The CDR3 covers 13 residues. The chain's CDR3 is CASSTLDRYEQYF. CDR3 bases: TGTGCCAGCAGCACCCTGGACAGGTACGAGCAGTACTTC.

This clonotype was recorded a few times. The chain carries TRBV10-3 and TRBJ2-7, with D possibly TRBD1 on 6 matching bases. The CDR3 totals 17 residues. V lost 1 base and J 5 bases, leaving 21 bases between the germline ends. Germline V CDR1 and CDR2: ENHRY, SYGVKD. The CDR3 coding sequence is TGTGCCATCAGTGAGTTTGTCCGGGACACCTTGGGGGACGAGCAGTACTTC. Its translation: CAISEFVRDTLGDEQYF.

This sequence joins TRBV5-1 and TRBJ2-5, with TRBD1 identical over 7 bases. Germline loops: CDR1 SGHRS, CDR2 YFSETQ. The CDR3 sequence is 14 residues long. V shed 3 bases and J 1 base; nucleotides not matched to a gene: 3. This CDR3 is CASSSGTAQETQYF. The CDR3, as DNA: TGCGCCAGCAGCTCCGGGACAGCCCAAGAGACCCAGTACTTC. The full variable domain, its missing parts supplied by reference TRBV5-1 and TRBJ2-5, is KAGVTQTPRYLIKTRGQQVTLSCSPISGHRSVSWYQQTPGQGLQFLFEYFSETQRNKGNFPGRFSGRQFSNSRSEMNVSTLELGDSALYLCASSSGTAQETQYFGPGTRLLVL.

This clonotype was picked up many times. The rearrangement links TRBV20-1 to TRBJ2-2; no reliable D call. Germline V gene data show CDR1 as DFQATT and CDR2 as SNEGSKA (reference sequence). V shed 3 bases and J shed 6 bases, with 14 bases lying between them. The CDR3 totals 14 residues. CDR3 residues: CSASRRQLAGELFF. CDR3 nucleotides: TGCAGTGCTAGTCGTCGGCAGTTAGCCGGGGAGCTGTTTTTT.

J is TRBJ1-2 and V is TRBV7-9; a weak D match, TRBD1 (5 bases). The V gene's germline CDR1 is SEHNR and CDR2 FQNEAQ (reference sequence). V was clipped by 0 bases and J by 2 bases, with 10 bases between them. The CDR3 length is 15 residues. The CDR3 protein is CASSLAAGWNYGYTF. CDR3 in DNA: TGTGCCAGCAGCTTAGCGGCAGGGTGGAACTATGGCTACACCTTC.